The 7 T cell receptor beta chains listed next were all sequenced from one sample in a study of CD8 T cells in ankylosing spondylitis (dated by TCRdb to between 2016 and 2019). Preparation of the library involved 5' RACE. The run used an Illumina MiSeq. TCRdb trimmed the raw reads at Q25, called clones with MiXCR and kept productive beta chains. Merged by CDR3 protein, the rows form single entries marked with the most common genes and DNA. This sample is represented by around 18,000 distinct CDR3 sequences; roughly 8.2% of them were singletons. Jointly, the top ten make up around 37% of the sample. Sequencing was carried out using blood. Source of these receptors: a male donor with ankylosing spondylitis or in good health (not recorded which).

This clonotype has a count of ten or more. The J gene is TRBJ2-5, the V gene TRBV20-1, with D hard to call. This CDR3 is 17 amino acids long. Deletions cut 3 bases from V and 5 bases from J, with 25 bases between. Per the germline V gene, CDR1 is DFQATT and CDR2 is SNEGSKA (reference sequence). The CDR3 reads CSARGWAGSNPTETQYF. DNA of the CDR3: TGCAGTGCTAGGGGTTGGGCAGGTTCAAACCCGACGGAGACCCAGTACTTC.

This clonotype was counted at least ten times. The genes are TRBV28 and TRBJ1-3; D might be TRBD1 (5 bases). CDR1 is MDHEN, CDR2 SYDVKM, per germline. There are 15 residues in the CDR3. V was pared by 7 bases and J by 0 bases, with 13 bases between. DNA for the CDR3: TGTGCCAGCATTAAGTTGGGGGGCTCTGGAAACACCATATATTTT. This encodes CASIKLGGSGNTIYF.

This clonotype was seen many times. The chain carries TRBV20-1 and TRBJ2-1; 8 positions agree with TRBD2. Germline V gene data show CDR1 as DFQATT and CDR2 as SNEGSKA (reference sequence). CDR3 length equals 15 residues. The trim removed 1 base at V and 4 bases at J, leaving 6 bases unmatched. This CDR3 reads CSARGIAGRYNEQFF. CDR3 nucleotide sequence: TGCAGTGCTAGAGGGATAGCGGGACGGTACAATGAGCAGTTCTTC.

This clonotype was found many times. CDR3 nucleotide sequence: TGTGCCAGCAGGGCTAGCGGGACCAACTCCTACAATGAGCAGTTCTTC. Translated, it gives CASRASGTNSYNEQFF. V and J are TRBV7-2 and TRBJ2-1; 9 bases line up with TRBD2. Germline CDR1 is SGHTA and CDR2 is FQGNSA. The CDR3 extends over 16 amino acids. J was trimmed by 0 bases and V by 6 bases; bases with no gene match: 6.

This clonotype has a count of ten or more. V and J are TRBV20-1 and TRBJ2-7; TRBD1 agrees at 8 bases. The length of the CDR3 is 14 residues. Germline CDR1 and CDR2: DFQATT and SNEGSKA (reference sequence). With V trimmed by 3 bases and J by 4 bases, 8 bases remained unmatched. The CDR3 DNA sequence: TGCAGTGCTAGGCCCCAGGGGGCGAGGTACGAGCAGTACTTC. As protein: CSARPQGARYEQYF.

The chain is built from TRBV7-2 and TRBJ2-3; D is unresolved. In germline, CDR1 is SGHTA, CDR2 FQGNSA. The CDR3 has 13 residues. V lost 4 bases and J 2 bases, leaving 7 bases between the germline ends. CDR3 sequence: CASSYPFTDTQYF. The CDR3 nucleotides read TGTGCCAGCAGCTATCCGTTCACAGATACGCAGTATTTT.

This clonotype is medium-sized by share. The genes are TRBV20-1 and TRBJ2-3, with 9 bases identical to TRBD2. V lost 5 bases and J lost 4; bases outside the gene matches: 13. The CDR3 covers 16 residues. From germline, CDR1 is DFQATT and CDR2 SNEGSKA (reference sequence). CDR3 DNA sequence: TGCAGTGCTTACGGTAGCGGGAGTCTTCGCGCAGATACGCAGTATTTT. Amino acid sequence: CSAYGSGSLRADTQYF.